This entry features one T cell receptor (beta chain) sequence. This clonotype was detected once. It lacks a known antigen. A junction boundary mismatches the germline segment, possibly from a read error. The data are from a study of T cell repertoires in cytomegalovirus infection (dated by TCRdb to between 2018 and 2020). About the full investigation: Because public TCR beta signatures pointed to carriage of CMV infection together with the matching HLA type, the HLA type of each donor mattered for the analysis.

Summary of the overall study and its limitations: Carriers of CMV infection plus the relevant HLA type were discriminated by the cumulative frequency of public TCR beta family members in the study cohort and in an independent roughly 370-donor cohort. The ex vivo response was dominated by HLA-C-restricted CMV-specific TCR beta clonotypes, and the single most frequent clonotype in two of eight donors was supplied by these HLA-C-restricted clonotypes.

Sequencing took place on an Illumina HiSeq 1500. Using fastp trimming at Q25 and MiXCR clonotype assembly, TCRdb reanalyzed the public sequencing data and kept in-frame beta chains. Records with the same CDR3 protein are collapsed into one entry carrying the most frequent genes and DNA. This sample is represented by roughly 640,000 distinct CDR3 sequences; roughly 24% of them were singletons. Of the sample, less than 10% falls within the top ten clones. The clonotype comes from a human donor in good health (CMV status not recorded). Some clones in this sample may be carry-over from other donors' samples. The specimen was CD8+ T cells from PBMCs.

The sequenced DNA is TGTGCCGGCAGTTTATCGAGGGGAGATCAGCCCCAGCATTTT. Its translation reads: CAGSLSRGDQPQHF. Recombination joined TRBV12-3 or TRBV12-4 with TRBJ1-5; TRBD1 is a possible D gene, resting on 5 matching bases. CDR3 length: 14 amino acids, cysteine to phenylalanine. The entry retains the CDR3 DNA only, 42 bases that are in frame from base 1.